The sequence of this TCR beta chain was determined in a study of blood T cell repertoires in COVID-19. The method was immunoSEQ multiplex PCR; TCRdb's version includes in-frame clones alone and lacks a portion of them. The sample has a few hundred thousand clones; 70% to 90% are singletons. Unmatched junction bases numbered 23, after V lost 0 bases and J lost 2 bases. The CDR3 has 22 amino acids. In its sample, this clone was seen once. The chain combines TRBV23-1 with TRBJ2-3; TRBD1 agrees at 7 bases. TRBV23-1 belongs to the ORF category, with a function that is uncertain. Sequenced material: PBMCs or T cells enriched from blood (not recorded which). The TCR originated in a woman in her 30s who had recovered from COVID-19. The CDR3 sequence: CASSQSPAGDANRDSSTDTQYF. CDR3 DNA: TGCGCCAGCAGTCAATCTCCTGCAGGAGACGCGAACCGGGACAGTTCCACAGATACGCAGTATTTT.